The present TCR beta chain was sequenced within a study of T-cell reconstitution after alpha-beta-depleted transplantation in children. Notes on this clonotype: Its target is unknown.

Unique molecular identifiers were used in preparing the TCRbeta library. TCRdb re-derived calls from the PCR reads in MiXCR, one entry per CDR3 protein. The repertoire holds approximately 500,000 distinct CDR3 sequences, 27% seen once, with 36% in the top ten. There are 14 residues in the CDR3. Germline values: CDR1 SGHRS, CDR2 YFSETQ. Trimming at V came to 3 bases and at J to 7 bases, leaving 7 bases not matched to a gene. Study observations and caveats: At one year after transplant, newly produced T cells mostly accounted for T-cell counts and diversity. Expanded graft clones, several hundred of them, were reportedly the source of alpha-beta T cells about two months after transplant. Surviving recipient cells, namely T cells and thymic progenitors, were the source of high day-60 TCRbeta diversity in some patients.

The sample consisted of PBMCs, taken before TCRalphabeta/CD19-depleted stem cell transplant. This receptor was identified in a boy less than two years old with Wiskott-Aldrich syndrome, due to receive a stem cell transplant. The rearrangement uses TRBV5-1 and TRBJ2-1; 7 nucleotides line up with TRBD1. The CDR3 region has the DNA TGCGCCAGCAGCTGGGGGACAGTAACAAATGAGCAGTTCTTC. As protein: CASSWGTVTNEQFF. The complete variable domain, with remaining parts taken from reference TRBV5-1 and TRBJ2-1, reads KAGVTQTPRYLIKTRGQQVTLSCSPISGHRSVSWYQQTPGQGLQFLFEYFSETQRNKGNFPGRFSGRQFSNSRSEMNVSTLELGDSALYLCASSWGTVTNEQFFGPGTRLTVL.